The source of this TCR beta chain is a study of metastatic and nonmetastatic thyroid tumors. This clone was counted between two and nine times. The antigen remains unidentified. A much larger clone lies a single base off, so this may be a read error. The sample contains more than one DNA sequence encoding this CDR3. Regarding the study as a whole: Versus benign nodules, malignant thyroid tumors reportedly had significantly higher TCR beta diversity, in blood and tumor.

Treatment of any kind had been given to no patient before thyroid surgery. V dropped 0 bases and J dropped 9 bases, with 11 bases sitting between them. The germline V gene encodes CDR1 KGHDR and CDR2 SFDVKD. This CDR3 has 13 amino acids. Per the original methods: To classify distant metastasis in papillary thyroid cancer, a model was built from CDR3 differences across clinicopathological groups. TCRdb re-called clones from the PCR reads using MiXCR. Clone size and V and J calls follow TCRdb, not the original study. The top ten hold around 16% of the sample, which has over 20,000 clones, roughly a quarter seen once.

The chain links TRBV24-1 to TRBJ2-7; TRBD1 or TRBD2 may be the D gene (6 bases each). The receptor's source is a male donor with papillary thyroid cancer or a benign thyroid nodule (not recorded which). Some clones in this sample may be carry-over from other donors' samples. The sample comprised blood. CDR3 loop: CATSDLRGAVQYF. CDR3 nucleotide sequence: TGTGCCACCAGTGATTTGAGGGGGGCAGTGCAGTACTTC.